What follows are 17 T cell receptor beta chains derived from one specimen sequenced in a study of cytomegalovirus exposure and HLA in healthy donors. The PCR ran on 60 Vbeta and 13 Jbeta primers. This table comes from immunoSEQ multiplex PCR, and its TCRdb copy is limited to in-frame clones, with some not included. The listing records 95,000 to 150,000 clones. Sequences were obtained from PBMCs. The receptors stem from a young man in good health and CMV-seronegative.

J is TRBJ2-3 and V is TRBV7-9; D call uncertain. V gave up 2 bases and J gave up 1 base, with 4 bases separating them. This CDR3 is 13 amino acids long. The germline V gene encodes CDR1 SEHNR and CDR2 FQNEAQ (reference sequence). CDR3 coding DNA: TGTGCCAGCAGCTTACCCGGCACAGATACGCAGTATTTT. Translating it yields CASSLPGTDTQYF.

CDR3 nucleotide sequence: TGTGCCAGCTCACAGGGAATCGGCAATCAGCCCCAGCATTTT. It yields the protein CASSQGIGNQPQHF. The V and J genes are TRBV2 and TRBJ1-5; the D gene is possibly TRBD1 (6 bases). CDR1 and CDR2 (germline): SNHLY, FYNNEI. V gave up 8 bases and J gave up 2 bases, with 13 bases separating them. The CDR3 spans 14 residues. The full variable domain, with the rest looked up from reference TRBV2 and TRBJ1-5, is EPEVTQTPSHQVTQMGQEVILRCVPISNHLYFYWYRQILGQKVEFLVSFYNNEISEKSEIFDDQFSVERPDGSNFTLKIRSTKLEDSAMYFCASSQGIGNQPQHFGDGTRLSIL.

The chain joins TRBV9 to TRBJ2-3; perhaps TRBD2 as D (7 bases). Trimming left V 3 bases short and J 0 bases short, with 14 bases between. The CDR3 has 16 amino acids. The germline CDR1 and CDR2 sequences are SGDLS and YYNGEE. The CDR3 region is CASSAAGQTSTDTQYF. The CDR3 region has the DNA TGTGCCAGCAGCGCAGCGGGACAAACGAGCACAGATACGCAGTATTTT.

V gene TRBV6-1 combines with J gene TRBJ2-5, with D possibly being TRBD1 (6 bases). V was trimmed by 4 bases and J by 2 bases, leaving 8 bases between them. The germline gives CDR1 MNHNS, CDR2 SASEGT. This CDR3 comprises 13 residues. The CDR3 region is CASSGGRQETQYF. The CDR3, as DNA: TGTGCCAGCAGTGGGGGGCGGCAAGAGACCCAGTACTTC.

The chain couples TRBV30 to TRBJ1-2, with TRBD1 identical over 10 bases. V lost 2 bases to trimming and J lost 6 bases; unmatched junction nucleotides: 3. The CDR3 extends over 13 amino acids. Germline V gene sequence: CDR1 GTSNPN, CDR2 SVGIG (reference sequence). CDR3 protein: CAWSMGQGHGYTF. CDR3 in DNA: TGTGCCTGGAGTATGGGACAGGGGCATGGCTACACCTTC.

CDR3 nucleotide sequence: TGTGCCAGCACCTACGGCGGGGGGCCCTTGGAGACCCAGTACTTC. Its protein is CASTYGGGPLETQYF. The rearrangement joins TRBV27 to TRBJ2-5; 8 positions match TRBD2. V lost 7 bases to trimming and J lost 5 bases; unmatched junction nucleotides: 12. The CDR3 consists of 15 residues. In germline, CDR1 is MNHEY, CDR2 SMNVEV (reference sequence).

The chain links TRBV11-2 to TRBJ1-2; perhaps TRBD1 as D (6 bases). Germline loops: CDR1 SGHAT, CDR2 FQNNGV. Deletions cut 5 bases from V and 1 base from J, with 11 bases between. The CDR3 contains 14 residues. CDR3 sequence (DNA): TGTGCCAGCAGCACACTACAGGGTAACTATGGCTACACCTTC. Amino acid sequence: CASSTLQGNYGYTF.

The rearrangement links TRBV6-5 to TRBJ1-4; the D gene is possibly TRBD1 (6 bases). Germline assignment: CDR1 MNHEY and CDR2 SVGAGI. This CDR3 comprises 16 residues. V lost 4 bases, J lost 0 bases, and 12 bases lay in between. As DNA, the CDR3 is TGTGCCAGCAGTTCCGACCGGACAGCAACTAATGAAAAACTGTTTTTT. Amino acid sequence: CASSSDRTATNEKLFF.

The CDR3 nucleotides read TGCGCCAGCAGTTCCTCGGGGATGGAAGCTTTCTTT. It is translated as CASSSSGMEAFF. The chain is built from TRBV10-2 and TRBJ1-1; D uncertain. Germline values: CDR1 WSHSY, CDR2 SAAADI. The CDR3 spans 12 residues. V dropped 5 bases and J dropped 8 bases, with 12 bases sitting between them.

This sequence joins TRBV7-8 and TRBJ1-2; 8 bases are shared with TRBD1. The CDR3 extends over 14 amino acids. CDR1 is SGHVS, CDR2 FQNEAQ, per germline. J lost 14 bases, V lost 0 bases, and 11 bases had no gene match. CDR3 residues: CASSLAGTGGLGTF. The CDR3 DNA is TGTGCCAGCAGCTTAGCGGGGACAGGCGGACTGGGGACCTTC. The full variable domain, completed using reference TRBV7-8 and TRBJ1-2, is GAGVSQSPRYKVAKRGQDVALRCDPISGHVSLFWYQQALGQGPEFLTYFQNEAQLDKSGLPSDRFFAERPEGSVSTLKIQRTQQEDSAVYLCASSLAGTGGLGTFGSGTRLTVV.

The chain carries TRBV5-4 and TRBJ2-7; TRBD2 agrees at 7 bases. The CDR3 has 14 amino acids. Trimming at V came to 5 bases and at J to 5 bases, leaving 10 bases not matched to a gene. Germline CDR1 and CDR2: SGHNT and YYREEE (reference sequence). CDR3 residues: CASRMGRESDEQYF. CDR3 in DNA: TGTGCCAGCAGGATGGGGCGGGAGTCGGACGAGCAGTACTTC. The variable domain in full, completed from reference TRBV5-4 and TRBJ2-7, reads ETGVTQSPTHLIKTRGQQVTLRCSSQSGHNTVSWYQQALGQGPQFIFQYYREEENGRGNFPPRFSGLQFPNYSSELNVNALELDDSALYLCASRMGRESDEQYFGPGTRLTVT.

This sequence joins TRBV5-6 and TRBJ1-2, with 8 nucleotides matching TRBD1. The V and J ends lost 3 bases and 2 bases, in that order; junction bases with no gene match: 6. CDR1 is SGHDT, CDR2 YYEEEE, per germline. This CDR3 region has 15 residues. The CDR3 DNA follows: TGTGCCAGCAGCTGGGGACAGGAGCGGAACTATGGCTACACCTTC. Its translation is CASSWGQERNYGYTF.

The rearrangement joins TRBV11-2 to TRBJ2-5; 7 nucleotides align to TRBD1. The CDR3 is 16 residues long. With 4 bases clipped from V and 5 bases from J, the junction kept 13 bases outside the gene matches. Germline CDR1 reads SGHAT; CDR2 reads FQNNGV. The CDR3 protein is CASSSPRPPTGETQYF. The CDR3 region has the DNA TGTGCCAGCAGCTCCCCTAGGCCCCCGACAGGGGAGACCCAGTACTTC.

The chain links TRBV18 to TRBJ2-3; D unclear. From germline, CDR1 is KGHSH and CDR2 LQKENI. This CDR3 comprises 14 residues. Deletions cut 3 bases from V and 2 bases from J, with 9 bases between. CDR3 nucleotide sequence: TGTGCCAGCTCACCCTCTAGAGCCACAGATACGCAGTATTTT. Translation: CASSPSRATDTQYF.

The gene calls are TRBV7-2 and TRBJ1-6; 9 bases fit TRBD1. CDR1 SGHTA and CDR2 FQGNSA come from the germline V gene. The V segment lost 5 bases and the J segment 5 bases; nucleotides outside the gene matches: 4. The CDR3 length is 15 residues. The CDR3 nucleotides read TGTGCCAGCAGCCCCCGGACAGGGGATAATTCACCCCTCCACTTT. Protein product: CASSPRTGDNSPLHF.

This chain links TRBV9 with TRBJ1-2; 7 nucleotides align to TRBD1. CDR3 length equals 14 residues. V shed 5 bases, J shed 6 bases, and the junction held 10 bases outside the gene matches. Germline CDR1 reads SGDLS; CDR2 reads YYNGEE. CDR3 protein: CASRPTGVGDGYTF. The CDR3 DNA sequence: TGTGCCAGCAGGCCAACAGGGGTGGGGGATGGCTACACCTTC.

The J gene is TRBJ1-4, the V gene TRBV18, with 9 positions matching TRBD1. This CDR3 contains 16 residues. After removal of 4 bases from V and 6 bases from J, the junction contained 9 bases not matched to a gene. Per germline, CDR1 KGHSH and CDR2 LQKENI. Written as DNA, the CDR3 is TGTGCCAGCTCACTTGCCGAGGGGACAGGGCATGAAAAACTGTTTTTT. Its protein is CASSLAEGTGHEKLFF.